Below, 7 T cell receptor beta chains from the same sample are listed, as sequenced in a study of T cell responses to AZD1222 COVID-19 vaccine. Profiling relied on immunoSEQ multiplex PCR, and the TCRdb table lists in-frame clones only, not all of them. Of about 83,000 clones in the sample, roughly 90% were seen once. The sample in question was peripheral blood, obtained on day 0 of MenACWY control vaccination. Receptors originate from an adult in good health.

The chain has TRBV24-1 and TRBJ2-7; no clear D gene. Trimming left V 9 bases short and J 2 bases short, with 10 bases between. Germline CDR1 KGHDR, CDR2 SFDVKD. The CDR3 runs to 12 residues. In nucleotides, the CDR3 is TGTGCCACCCGTCCAGCAGCCTACGAGCAGTACTTC. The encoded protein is CATRPAAYEQYF.

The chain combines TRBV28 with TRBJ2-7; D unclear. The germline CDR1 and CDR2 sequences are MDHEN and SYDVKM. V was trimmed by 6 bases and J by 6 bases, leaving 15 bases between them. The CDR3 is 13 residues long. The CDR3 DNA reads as TGTGCCAGCAGCTCCACGTCGAAGCCCGAGCAGTACTTC. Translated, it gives CASSSTSKPEQYF.

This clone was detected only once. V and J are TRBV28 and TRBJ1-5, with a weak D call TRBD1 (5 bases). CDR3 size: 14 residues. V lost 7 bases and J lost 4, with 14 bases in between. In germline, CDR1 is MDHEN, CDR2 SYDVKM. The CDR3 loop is CASTPGTLNQPQHF. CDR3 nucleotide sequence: TGTGCCAGCACCCCCGGGACCTTAAATCAGCCCCAGCATTTT. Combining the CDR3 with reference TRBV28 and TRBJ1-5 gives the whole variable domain DVKVTQSSRYLVKRTGEKVFLECVQDMDHENMFWYRQDPGLGLRLIYFSYDVKMKEKGDIPEGYSVSREKKERFSLILESASTNQTSMYLCASTPGTLNQPQHFGDGTRLSIL.

This CDR3 is CASSESASPRTDTQYF. The DNA of the CDR3 is TGCGCCAGCAGTGAGTCGGCTAGTCCCCGCACAGATACGCAGTATTTT. This chain uses TRBV10-1 with TRBJ2-3; the D is unclear. The CDR3 totals 16 residues. Trimming removed 0 bases from V and 1 base from J, with 11 bases in between. The germline V gene has CDR1 WNHNN and CDR2 SYGVQD (reference sequence).

The CDR3 is CASSADRNLYEQYF. The CDR3 nucleotides are TGTGCCAGCAGCGCGGACAGGAACCTCTACGAGCAGTACTTC. J is TRBJ2-7 and V is TRBV5-4; TRBD1 matches at 7 bases. CDR3 size: 14 residues. The ends lost 4 bases at V and 3 bases at J; junction bases unmatched: 7. Germline V gene lookup returns CDR1 SGHNT and CDR2 YYREEE (reference sequence).

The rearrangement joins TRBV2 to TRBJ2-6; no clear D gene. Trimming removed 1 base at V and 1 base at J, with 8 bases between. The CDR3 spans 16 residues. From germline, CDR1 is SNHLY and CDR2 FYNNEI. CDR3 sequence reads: CASSEGSRSGANVLTF. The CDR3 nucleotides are TGTGCCAGCAGTGAAGGGTCCAGATCTGGGGCCAACGTCCTGACTTTC.

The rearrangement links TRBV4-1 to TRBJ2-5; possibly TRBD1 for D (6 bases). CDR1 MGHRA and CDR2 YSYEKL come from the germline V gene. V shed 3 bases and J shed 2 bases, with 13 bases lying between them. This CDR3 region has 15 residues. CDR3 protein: CASSHLQGFQETQYF. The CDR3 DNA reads TGCGCCAGCAGCCATTTACAGGGTTTTCAAGAGACCCAGTACTTC.